These T cell receptor beta chains were read from a single sample in a study of control samples from healthy donors and cancer patients. The protocol was immunoSEQ multiplex PCR, while the TCRdb copy is restricted to in-frame clones and leaves out a portion. This table has over 120,000 clones, just under 95% appearing once. The specimen sequenced was PBMCs. The receptors originated from a man in his sixties with colorectal cancer. The CDR3 runs from the conserved cysteine through the conserved F or W. The D gene is left open where the match is weak. Clone size is shown for a subset of rows, as once, few, many or a class of expanded clone.

TRBD1	TRBV19	NA	TRBJ1-5	CASSPDRGPPWPQHF	TGTGCCAGTAGTCCGGACAGGGGTCCCCCGTGGCCCCAGCATTTT
NA	TRBV7-6	NA	TRBJ2-5	CASSLAAGAGGTQYF	TGTGCCAGCAGCTTAGCGGCGGGGGCGGGTGGGACCCAGTACTTC
TRBD1	TRBV7-9	once	TRBJ1-1	CASSSHRGNTEAFF	TGTGCCAGCAGCTCCCACAGGGGGAACACTGAAGCTTTCTTT
NA	TRBV30	NA	TRBJ2-7	CAWSSQGFRVQYF	TGTGCCTGGAGTTCTCAGGGATTTAGGGTGCAGTACTTC
NA	TRBV27	NA	TRBJ2-2	CASSPRGAGNTGELFF	TGTGCCAGCAGCCCTCGGGGAGCGGGGAACACCGGGGAGCTGTTTTTT
NA	TRBV7-9	NA	TRBJ1-5	CASSLGGDQPQHF	TGTGCCAGCAGTTTGGGAGGGGATCAGCCCCAGCATTTT
NA	TRBV4-1	NA	TRBJ1-6	CASSLSGGSRSPLHF	TGCGCCAGCAGCCTCTCTGGGGGCAGCCGTTCACCCCTCCACTTT
TRBD2	TRBV7-2	NA	TRBJ2-1	CASSFSGGLREQFF	TGTGCCAGCAGCTTTTCGGGGGGGCTCAGGGAGCAGTTCTTC
NA	TRBV19	NA	TRBJ1-4	CASSITGLDEKLFF	TGTGCCAGTAGTATTACGGGGCTGGATGAAAAACTGTTTTTT
NA	TRBV6-7	NA	TRBJ2-3	CASIIRDQRDTQYF	TGTGCCAGCATTATCCGGGACCAAAGAGATACGCAGTATTTT
NA	TRBV5-1	NA	TRBJ2-2	CASSLEGVNTGELFF	TGCGCCAGCAGCTTGGAGGGGGTGAACACCGGGGAGCTGTTTTTT
TRBD1	TRBV7-2	NA	TRBJ1-2	CASSLRGPQGSGYTF	TGTGCCAGCAGCTTGAGGGGTCCACAGGGGAGCGGCTACACCTTC
NA	TRBV6-5	NA	TRBJ1-5	CASRPGGNQPQHF	TGTGCCAGCAGGCCCGGGGGCAATCAGCCCCAGCATTTT
NA	TRBV18	NA	TRBJ1-5	CASSPLSGGVGQPQHF	TGTGCCAGCTCACCACTGTCTGGAGGGGTAGGTCAGCCCCAGCATTTT
TRBD2	TRBV2	NA	TRBJ2-3	CASSGLAGLTDTQYF	TGTGCCAGCAGTGGGCTAGCGGGGCTCACAGATACGCAGTATTTT
TRBD2	TRBV9	NA	TRBJ2-5	CASSAGTSGAFFQETQYF	TGTGCCAGCAGCGCCGGGACTAGCGGGGCGTTTTTCCAAGAGACCCAGTACTTC
NA	TRBV6-5	NA	TRBJ2-3	CASSYGSGGEADTQYF	TGTGCCAGCAGTTACGGTAGTGGCGGGGAAGCTGATACGCAGTATTTT
NA	TRBV24-1	NA	TRBJ2-7	CATSDPSGDEQYF	TGTGCCACCAGTGACCCCTCAGGGGACGAGCAGTACTTC
NA	TRBV4-2	NA	TRBJ2-7	CASSQHGELYEQYF	TGTGCCAGCAGCCAGCACGGGGAACTCTACGAGCAGTACTTC
TRBD2	TRBV4-3	NA	TRBJ2-7	CASSPGGGGGYEQYF	TGCGCCAGCAGCCCGGGAGGGGGGGGCGGTTACGAGCAGTACTTC
NA	TRBV21-1	NA	TRBJ1-5	CASSKRRSHNQPQHF	TGTGCCAGCAGCAAAAGAAGGAGCCACAATCAGCCCCAGCATTTT
NA	TRBV9	NA	TRBJ2-5	CASSVAGTNQETQYF	TGTGCCAGCAGCGTAGCTGGCACGAATCAAGAGACCCAGTACTTC
NA	TRBV5-1	NA	TRBJ2-3	CASSLDTHGATDTQYF	TGCGCCAGCAGCTTGGACACCCATGGGGCCACAGATACGCAGTATTTT
TRBD1	TRBV5-1	NA	TRBJ2-4	CASSLAGGARNIQYF	TGCGCCAGCAGCCTGGCAGGGGGAGCCCGAAACATTCAGTACTTC
NA	TRBV7-2	NA	TRBJ2-1	CASSEYQTGPHHYNEQFF	TGTGCCAGCAGCGAGTACCAAACAGGGCCGCACCATTACAATGAGCAGTTCTTC
NA	TRBV5-1	NA	TRBJ1-3	CASSLDSYSGNTIYF	TGCGCCAGCAGCTTGGACAGCTACTCTGGAAACACCATATATTTT
TRBD2	TRBV6-2/TRBV6-3	NA	TRBJ2-3	CASSYSSLAGTDTQYF	TGTGCCAGCAGTTACTCGAGTCTAGCGGGGACAGATACGCAGTATTTT
TRBD2	TRBV20-1	few	TRBJ2-6	CSASPAGVRSGANVLTF	TGCAGTGCTAGTCCAGCGGGGGTCCGCTCTGGGGCCAACGTCCTGACTTTC
NA	TRBV6-5	NA	TRBJ2-7	CASRSPSSGLYEQYF	TGTGCCAGCAGGAGTCCGAGTTCCGGGCTATACGAGCAGTACTTC
TRBD2	TRBV6-1	NA	TRBJ2-3	CASSEAGGIAGLWADTQYF	TGTGCCAGCAGTGAAGCGGGGGGAATAGCGGGGCTGTGGGCAGATACGCAGTATTTT
TRBD2	TRBV19	NA	TRBJ2-1	CASSIRRGGDNEQFF	TGTGCCAGTAGTATACGCCGCGGGGGGGACAATGAGCAGTTCTTC
NA	TRBV30	few	TRBJ1-5	CAWSVQSNQPQHF	TGTGCCTGGAGTGTCCAGAGCAATCAGCCCCAGCATTTT
NA	TRBV21-1	NA	TRBJ2-1	CASTPEDNNEQFF	TGTGCCAGCACCCCAGAGGATAACAATGAGCAGTTCTTC
TRBD1	TRBV18	NA	TRBJ1-2	CASSPEGTGVLYGYTF	TGTGCCAGCTCACCAGAAGGGACAGGGGTGCTCTATGGCTACACCTTC
TRBD1	TRBV9	NA	TRBJ1-2	CASSVGQNYGYTF	TGTGCCAGCAGCGTGGGACAGAACTATGGCTACACCTTC
TRBD1	TRBV2	NA	TRBJ2-2	CASTDTGGPTGELFF	TGTGCCAGCACCGATACAGGGGGGCCCACCGGGGAGCTGTTTTTT
TRBD2	TRBV7-2	NA	TRBJ2-3	CASSLGGGRVDTQYF	TGTGCCAGCAGCTTAGGGGGCGGGAGGGTAGATACGCAGTATTTT
TRBD2	TRBV5-1	NA	TRBJ2-3	CASSLGTSGDLGNTQYF	TGCGCCAGCAGCTTGGGTACTAGCGGGGACCTAGGCAATACGCAGTATTTT
NA	TRBV5-1	NA	TRBJ1-4	CASSLSQGREKLFF	TGCGCCAGCAGCTTGAGCCAGGGTAGGGAAAAACTGTTTTTT
NA	TRBV6-2/TRBV6-3	NA	TRBJ1-2	CASSYGPPNYGYTF	TGTGCCAGCAGTTACGGGCCTCCCAACTATGGCTACACCTTC
TRBD1	TRBV19	once	TRBJ1-2	CASSTPLSRGQARSGYTF	TGTGCCAGTAGTACCCCTTTGTCCCGTGGACAGGCTCGCTCGGGCTACACCTTC